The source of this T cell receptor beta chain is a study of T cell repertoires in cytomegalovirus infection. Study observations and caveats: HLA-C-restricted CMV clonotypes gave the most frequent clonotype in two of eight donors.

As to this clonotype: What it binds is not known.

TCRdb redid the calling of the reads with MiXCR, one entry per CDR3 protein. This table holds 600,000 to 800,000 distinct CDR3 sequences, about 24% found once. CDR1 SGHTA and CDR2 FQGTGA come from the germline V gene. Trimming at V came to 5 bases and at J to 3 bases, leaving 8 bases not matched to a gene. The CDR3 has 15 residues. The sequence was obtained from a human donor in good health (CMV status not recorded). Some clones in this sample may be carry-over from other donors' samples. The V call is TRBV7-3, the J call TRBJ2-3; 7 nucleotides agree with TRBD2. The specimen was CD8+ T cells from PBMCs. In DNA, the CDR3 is TGTGCCAGCAGCCCCCCGGGGGAGGGGACAGATACGCAGTATTTT. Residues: CASSPPGEGTDTQYF.